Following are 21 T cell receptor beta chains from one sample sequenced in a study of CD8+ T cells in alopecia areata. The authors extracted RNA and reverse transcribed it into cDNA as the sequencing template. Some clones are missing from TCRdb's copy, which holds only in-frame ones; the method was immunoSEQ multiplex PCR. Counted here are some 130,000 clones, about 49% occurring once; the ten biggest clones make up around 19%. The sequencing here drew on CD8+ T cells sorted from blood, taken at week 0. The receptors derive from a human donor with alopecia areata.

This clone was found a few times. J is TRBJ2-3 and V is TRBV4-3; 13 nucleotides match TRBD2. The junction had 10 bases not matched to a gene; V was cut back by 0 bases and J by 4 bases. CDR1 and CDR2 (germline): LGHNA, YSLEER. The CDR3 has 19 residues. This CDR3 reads CASSQDTALAGGRADTQYF. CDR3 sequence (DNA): TGCGCCAGCAGCCAAGATACCGCACTAGCGGGGGGGCGGGCAGATACGCAGTATTTT.

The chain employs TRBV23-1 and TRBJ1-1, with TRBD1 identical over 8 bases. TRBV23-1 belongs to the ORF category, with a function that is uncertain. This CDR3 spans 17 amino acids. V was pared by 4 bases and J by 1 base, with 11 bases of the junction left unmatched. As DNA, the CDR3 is TGCGCCAGCAGTCGACTGACAGGGGCGTCAGGGAACACTGAAGCTTTCTTT. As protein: CASSRLTGASGNTEAFF.

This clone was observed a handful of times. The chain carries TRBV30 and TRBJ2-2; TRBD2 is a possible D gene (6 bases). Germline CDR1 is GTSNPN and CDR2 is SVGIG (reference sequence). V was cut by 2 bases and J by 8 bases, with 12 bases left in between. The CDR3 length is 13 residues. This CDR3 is CAWSYGTPGELFF. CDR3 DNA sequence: TGTGCCTGGAGTTATGGGACTCCGGGGGAGCTGTTTTTT.

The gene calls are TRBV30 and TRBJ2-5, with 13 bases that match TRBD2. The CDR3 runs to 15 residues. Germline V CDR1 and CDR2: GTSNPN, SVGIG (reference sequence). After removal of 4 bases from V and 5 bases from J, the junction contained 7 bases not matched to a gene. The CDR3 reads CAWTFGLAGVETQYF. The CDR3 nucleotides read TGTGCCTGGACCTTCGGACTAGCGGGGGTGGAGACCCAGTACTTC.

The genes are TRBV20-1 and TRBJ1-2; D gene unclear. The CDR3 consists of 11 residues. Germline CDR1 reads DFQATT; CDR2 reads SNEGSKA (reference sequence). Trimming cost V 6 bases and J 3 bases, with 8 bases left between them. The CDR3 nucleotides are TGCAGTGCCACGAGGTACTATGGCTACACCTTC. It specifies CSATRYYGYTF.

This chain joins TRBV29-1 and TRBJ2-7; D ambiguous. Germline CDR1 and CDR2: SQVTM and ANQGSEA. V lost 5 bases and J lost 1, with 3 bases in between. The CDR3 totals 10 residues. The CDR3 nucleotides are TGCAGCGTTCGTTCCTACGAGCAGTACTTC. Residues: CSVRSYEQYF.

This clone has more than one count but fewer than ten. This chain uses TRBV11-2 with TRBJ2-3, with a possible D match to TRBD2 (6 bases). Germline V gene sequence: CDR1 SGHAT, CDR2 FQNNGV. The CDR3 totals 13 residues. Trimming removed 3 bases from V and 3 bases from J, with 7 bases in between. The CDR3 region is CASSFRETDTQYF. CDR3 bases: TGTGCCAGCAGCTTTCGGGAGACAGATACGCAGTATTTT.

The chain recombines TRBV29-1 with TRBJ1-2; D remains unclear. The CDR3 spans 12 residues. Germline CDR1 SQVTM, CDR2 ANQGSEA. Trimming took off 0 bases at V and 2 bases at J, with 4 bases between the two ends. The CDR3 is CSVEDSNYGYTF. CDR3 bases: TGCAGCGTTGAAGATTCGAACTATGGCTACACCTTC.

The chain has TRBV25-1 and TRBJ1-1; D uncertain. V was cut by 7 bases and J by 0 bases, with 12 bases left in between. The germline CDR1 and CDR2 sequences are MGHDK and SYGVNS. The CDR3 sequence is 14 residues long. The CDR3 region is CASTPGSVNTEAFF. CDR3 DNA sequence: TGTGCCAGCACCCCGGGGTCAGTGAACACTGAAGCTTTCTTT.

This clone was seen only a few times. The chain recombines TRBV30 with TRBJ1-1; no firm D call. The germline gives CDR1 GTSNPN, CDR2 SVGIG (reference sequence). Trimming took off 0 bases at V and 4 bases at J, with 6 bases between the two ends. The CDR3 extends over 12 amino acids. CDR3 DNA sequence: TGTGCCTGGAGTGTCGGTGTCACTGAAGCTTTCTTT. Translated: CAWSVGVTEAFF.

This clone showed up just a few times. The CDR3 sequence: CASSSITPALSLANYGYTF. The CDR3 bases are TGTGCCAGCAGCTCGATCACTCCGGCCCTGTCCTTAGCTAACTATGGCTACACCTTC. V gene TRBV7-9 combines with J gene TRBJ1-2; D ambiguous. Trimming took off 4 bases at V and 0 bases at J, with 24 bases between the two ends. This CDR3 is 19 amino acids long. Germline-derived CDR1 and CDR2 are SEHNR and FQNEAQ (reference sequence). The entire variable domain, with the rest obtained from reference TRBV7-9 and TRBJ1-2, is as follows: DTGVSQNPRHKITKRGQNVTFRCDPISEHNRLYWYRQTLGQGPEFLTYFQNEAQLEKSRLLSDRFSAERPKGSFSTLEIQRTEQGDSAMYLCASSSITPALSLANYGYTFGSGTRLTVV.

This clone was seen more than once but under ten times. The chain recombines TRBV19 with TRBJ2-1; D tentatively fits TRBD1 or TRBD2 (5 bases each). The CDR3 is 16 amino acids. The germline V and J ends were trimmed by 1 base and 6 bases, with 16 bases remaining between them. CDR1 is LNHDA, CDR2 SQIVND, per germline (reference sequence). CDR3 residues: CASSIVPGPLGNEQFF. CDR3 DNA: TGTGCCAGTAGTATAGTCCCGGGACCCCTGGGCAATGAGCAGTTCTTC.

The CDR3 here is CASSQQTGAVDQPQHF. DNA for the CDR3: TGTGCCAGCAGTCAACAGACAGGGGCTGTTGATCAGCCCCAGCATTTT. V is TRBV27 and J is TRBJ1-5, with 8 nucleotides matching TRBD1. Per germline, CDR1 MNHEY and CDR2 SMNVEV (reference sequence). This CDR3 region has 16 residues. V gave up 5 bases and J gave up 5 bases; unmatched junction bases: 11.

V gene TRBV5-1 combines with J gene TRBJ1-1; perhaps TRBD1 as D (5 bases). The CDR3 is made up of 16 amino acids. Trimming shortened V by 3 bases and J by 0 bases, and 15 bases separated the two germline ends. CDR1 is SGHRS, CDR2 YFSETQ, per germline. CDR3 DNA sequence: TGCGCCAGCAGCTCAGAAACCGGGACTGTGAACACTGAAGCTTTCTTT. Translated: CASSSETGTVNTEAFF.

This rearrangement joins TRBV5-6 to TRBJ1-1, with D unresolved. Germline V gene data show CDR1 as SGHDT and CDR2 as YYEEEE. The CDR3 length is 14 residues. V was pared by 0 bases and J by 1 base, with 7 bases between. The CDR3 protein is CASSLVWANTEAFF. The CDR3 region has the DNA TGTGCCAGCAGCTTGGTCTGGGCGAACACTGAAGCTTTCTTT.

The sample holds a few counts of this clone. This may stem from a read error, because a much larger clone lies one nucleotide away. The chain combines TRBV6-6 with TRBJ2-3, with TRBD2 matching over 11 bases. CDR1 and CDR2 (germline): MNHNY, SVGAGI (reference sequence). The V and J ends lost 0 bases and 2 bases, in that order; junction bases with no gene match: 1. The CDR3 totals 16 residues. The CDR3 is CASSYSSGGATDTQYF. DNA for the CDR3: TGTGCCAGCAGTTACTCTAGCGGGGGGGCCACAGATACGCAGTATTTT.

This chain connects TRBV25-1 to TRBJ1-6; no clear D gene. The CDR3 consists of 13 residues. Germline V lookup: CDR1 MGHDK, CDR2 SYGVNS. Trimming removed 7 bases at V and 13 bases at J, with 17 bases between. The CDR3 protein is CASTKLYFWPLHF. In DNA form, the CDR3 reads TGTGCCAGCACAAAACTCTATTTCTGGCCCCTCCACTTT. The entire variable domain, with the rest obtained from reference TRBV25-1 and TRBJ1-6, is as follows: EADIYQTPRYLVIGTGKKITLECSQTMGHDKMYWYQQDPGMELHLIHYSYGVNSTEKGDLSSESTVSRIRTEHFPLTLESARPSHTSQYLCASTKLYFWPLHFGNGTRLTVT.

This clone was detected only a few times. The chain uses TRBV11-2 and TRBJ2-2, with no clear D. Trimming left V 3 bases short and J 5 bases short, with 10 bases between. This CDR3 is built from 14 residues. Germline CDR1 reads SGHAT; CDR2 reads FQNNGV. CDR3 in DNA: TGTGCCAGCAGCTTTCGTCCTGGGACCGGGGAGCTGTTTTTT. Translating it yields CASSFRPGTGELFF.

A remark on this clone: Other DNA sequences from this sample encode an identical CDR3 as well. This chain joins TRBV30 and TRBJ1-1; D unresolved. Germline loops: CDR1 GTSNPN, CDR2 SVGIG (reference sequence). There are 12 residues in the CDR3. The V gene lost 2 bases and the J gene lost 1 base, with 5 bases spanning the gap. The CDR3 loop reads CAWSLGNTEAFF. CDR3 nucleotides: TGTGCCTGGAGTTTGGGGAACACTGAAGCTTTCTTT.

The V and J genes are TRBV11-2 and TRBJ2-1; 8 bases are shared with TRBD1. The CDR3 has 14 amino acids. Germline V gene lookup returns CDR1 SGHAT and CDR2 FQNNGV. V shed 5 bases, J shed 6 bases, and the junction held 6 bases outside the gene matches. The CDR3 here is CASSGQGIFNEQFF. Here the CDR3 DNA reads TGTGCCAGCAGCGGACAGGGTATATTCAATGAGCAGTTCTTC. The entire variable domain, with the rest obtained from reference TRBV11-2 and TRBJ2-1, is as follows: EAGVAQSPRYKIIEKRQSVAFWCNPISGHATLYWYQQILGQGPKLLIQFQNNGVVDDSQLPKDRFSAERLKGVDSTLKIQPAKLEDSAVYLCASSGQGIFNEQFFGPGTRLTVL.

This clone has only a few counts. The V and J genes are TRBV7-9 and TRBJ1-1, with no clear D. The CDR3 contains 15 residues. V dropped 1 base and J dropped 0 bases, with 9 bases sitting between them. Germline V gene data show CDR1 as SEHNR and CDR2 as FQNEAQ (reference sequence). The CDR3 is CASSLGIGMNTEAFF. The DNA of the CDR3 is TGTGCCAGCAGCTTAGGGATAGGGATGAACACTGAAGCTTTCTTT.